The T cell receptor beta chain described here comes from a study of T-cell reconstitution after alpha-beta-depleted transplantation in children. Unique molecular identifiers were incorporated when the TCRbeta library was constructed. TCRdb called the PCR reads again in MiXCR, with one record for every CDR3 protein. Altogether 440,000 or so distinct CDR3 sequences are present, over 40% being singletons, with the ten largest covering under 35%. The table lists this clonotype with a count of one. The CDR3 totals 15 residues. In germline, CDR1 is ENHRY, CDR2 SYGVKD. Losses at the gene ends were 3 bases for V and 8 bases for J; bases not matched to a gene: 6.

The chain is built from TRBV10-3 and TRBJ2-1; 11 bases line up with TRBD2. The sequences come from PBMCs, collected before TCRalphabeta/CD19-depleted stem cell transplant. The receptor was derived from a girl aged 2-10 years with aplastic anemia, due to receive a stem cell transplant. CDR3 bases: TGTGCCATCAGTGACCAACTAGCGGGGGACGATGAGCAGTTCTTC. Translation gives CAISDQLAGDDEQFF.